The 5 T cell receptor beta chains below were found in one sample sequenced in a study of blood T cell repertoires in COVID-19. The assay was immunoSEQ multiplex PCR, and TCRdb's table has in-frame clones only and misses some. The sample carries roughly 38,000 clones, roughly 80% recorded once. Sequenced sample: peripheral blood. These receptors all come from a man between 60 and 75 years old in a cohort sampled during active COVID-19.

The V gene is TRBV2, the J gene TRBJ2-3; tentative D call: TRBD1 (6 bases). Germline CDR1 SNHLY, CDR2 FYNNEI. The CDR3 sequence is 14 residues long. V lost 11 bases, J lost 3 bases, and 18 bases lay in between. DNA for the CDR3: TGTGCCGGGGACCTCAGGGGTGAAACAGATACGCAGTATTTT. Its translation is CAGDLRGETDTQYF.

This clone has just a few counts. The genes are TRBV6-2 or TRBV6-3 and TRBJ1-2; D ambiguous. The CDR3 length is 11 residues. V was cut by 6 bases and J by 8 bases, with 10 bases left in between. Per the germline V gene, CDR1 is MNHEY and CDR2 is SVGEGT. This CDR3 is CASSRALGYTF. For the CDR3, the DNA is TGTGCCAGCAGCCGGGCGCTAGGCTACACCTTC.

J is TRBJ1-2 and V is TRBV28; D perhaps matches TRBD1 (5 bases). The CDR3 loop spans 14 amino acids. Germline V gene data show CDR1 as MDHEN and CDR2 as SYDVKM. Trimming cost V 7 bases and J 4 bases, with 16 bases left between them. CDR3 sequence: CASTLRQGFYGYTF. The CDR3 DNA follows: TGTGCCAGCACCCTTCGGCAGGGCTTCTATGGCTACACCTTC.

The chain has TRBV10-3 and TRBJ2-5; the match to TRBD2 covers 7 bases. V lost 3 bases, J lost 4 bases, and 5 bases stayed unmatched. In germline, CDR1 is ENHRY, CDR2 SYGVKD. The CDR3 length is 14 residues. This chain's CDR3 is CAISDLGGRETQYF. The CDR3 region has the DNA TGTGCCATCAGTGACCTCGGGGGGAGAGAGACCCAGTACTTC.

The chain uses TRBV25-1 and TRBJ1-1; 7 bases are a match to TRBD1. The CDR3 extends over 14 amino acids. J gave up 2 bases and V 7 bases, and 7 bases lay outside the gene matches. The germline gives CDR1 MGHDK, CDR2 SYGVNS. The CDR3 DNA reads TGTGCCAGCAATACAGGGGCGCACAACACTGAAGCTTTCTTT. This codes for CASNTGAHNTEAFF.